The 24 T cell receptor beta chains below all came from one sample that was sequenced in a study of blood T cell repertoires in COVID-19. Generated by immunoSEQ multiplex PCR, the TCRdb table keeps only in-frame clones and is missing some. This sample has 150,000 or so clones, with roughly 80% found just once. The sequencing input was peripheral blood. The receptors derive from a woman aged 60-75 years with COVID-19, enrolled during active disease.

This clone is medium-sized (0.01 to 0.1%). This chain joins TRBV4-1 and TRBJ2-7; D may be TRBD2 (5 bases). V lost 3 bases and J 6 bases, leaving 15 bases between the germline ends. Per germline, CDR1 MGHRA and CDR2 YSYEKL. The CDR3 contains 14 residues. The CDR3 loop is CASSQAEPSSEQYF. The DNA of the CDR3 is TGCGCCAGCAGCCAGGCGGAACCTAGCAGCGAGCAGTACTTC.

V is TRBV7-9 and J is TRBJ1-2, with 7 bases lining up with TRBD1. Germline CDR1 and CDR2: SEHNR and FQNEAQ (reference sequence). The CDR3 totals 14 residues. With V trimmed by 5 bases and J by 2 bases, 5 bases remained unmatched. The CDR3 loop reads CASSRIQGNYGYTF. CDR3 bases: TGTGCCAGCAGCCGAATACAGGGGAACTATGGCTACACCTTC. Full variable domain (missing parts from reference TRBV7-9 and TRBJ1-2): DTGVSQNPRHKITKRGQNVTFRCDPISEHNRLYWYRQTLGQGPEFLTYFQNEAQLEKSRLLSDRFSAERPKGSFSTLEIQRTEQGDSAMYLCASSRIQGNYGYTFGSGTRLTVV.

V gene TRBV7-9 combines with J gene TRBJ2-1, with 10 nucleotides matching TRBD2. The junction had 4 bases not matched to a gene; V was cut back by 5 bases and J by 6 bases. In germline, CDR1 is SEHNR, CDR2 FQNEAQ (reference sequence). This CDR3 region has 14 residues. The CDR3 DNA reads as TGTGCCAGCAGCAAAGGGACTAGCGTCAATGAGCAGTTCTTC. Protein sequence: CASSKGTSVNEQFF.

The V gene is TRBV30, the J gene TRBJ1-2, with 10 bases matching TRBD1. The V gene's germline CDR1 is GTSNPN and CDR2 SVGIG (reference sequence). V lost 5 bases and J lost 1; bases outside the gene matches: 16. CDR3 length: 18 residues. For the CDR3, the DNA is TGTGCCTGGGGAACCGGGGGCGGGACAGGGGATTTTAACTATGGCTACACCTTC. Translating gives CAWGTGGGTGDFNYGYTF. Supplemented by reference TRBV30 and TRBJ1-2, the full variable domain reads SQTIHQWPATLVQPVGSPLSLECTVEGTSNPNLYWYRQAAGRGLQLLFYSVGIGQISSEVPQNLSASRPQDRQFILSSKKLLLSDSGFYLCAWGTGGGTGDFNYGYTFGSGTRLTVV.

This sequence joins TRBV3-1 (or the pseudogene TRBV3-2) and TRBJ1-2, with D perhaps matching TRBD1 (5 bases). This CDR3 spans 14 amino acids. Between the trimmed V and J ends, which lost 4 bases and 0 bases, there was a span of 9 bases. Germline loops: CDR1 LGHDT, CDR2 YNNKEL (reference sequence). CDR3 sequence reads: CASSPWGANYGYTF. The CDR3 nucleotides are TGTGCCAGCAGCCCATGGGGGGCTAACTATGGCTACACCTTC.

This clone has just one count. CDR3 nucleotide sequence: TGCGCCAGCAAGGGTAGCGGTGAAGATACGCAGTATTTT. Its protein is CASKGSGEDTQYF. This chain connects TRBV10-1 to TRBJ2-3, with D possibly matching TRBD2 (6 bases). CDR3 size: 13 residues. Trimming removed 7 bases at V and 5 bases at J, with 13 bases between. Germline V gives CDR1 WNHNN, CDR2 SYGVQD (reference sequence).

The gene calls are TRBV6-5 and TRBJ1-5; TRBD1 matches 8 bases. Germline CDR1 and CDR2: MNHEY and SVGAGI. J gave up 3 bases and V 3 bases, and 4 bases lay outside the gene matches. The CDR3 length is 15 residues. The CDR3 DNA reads TGTGCCAGCAGTTATAGGACAGGGCCCAATCAGCCCCAGCATTTT. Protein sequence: CASSYRTGPNQPQHF.

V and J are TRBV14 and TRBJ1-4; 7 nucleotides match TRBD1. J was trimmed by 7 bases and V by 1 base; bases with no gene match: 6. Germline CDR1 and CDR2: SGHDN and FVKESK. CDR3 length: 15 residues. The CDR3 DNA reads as TGTGCCAGCAGCCAAGGGTTTACAGGGGTTGAAAAACTGTTTTTT. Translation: CASSQGFTGVEKLFF. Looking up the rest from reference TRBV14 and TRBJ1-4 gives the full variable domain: EAGVTQFPSHSVIEKGQTVTLRCDPISGHDNLYWYRRVMGKEIKFLLHFVKESKQDESGMPNNRFLAERTGGTYSTLKVQPAELEDSGVYFCASSQGFTGVEKLFFGSGTQLSVL.

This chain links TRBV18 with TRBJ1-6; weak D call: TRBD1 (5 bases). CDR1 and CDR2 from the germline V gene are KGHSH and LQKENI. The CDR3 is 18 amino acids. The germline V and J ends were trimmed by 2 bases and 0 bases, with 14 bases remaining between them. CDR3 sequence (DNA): TGTGCCAGCTCACCAGGTCTCGACAGAAGCTCCTATAATTCACCCCTCCACTTT. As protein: CASSPGLDRSSYNSPLHF.

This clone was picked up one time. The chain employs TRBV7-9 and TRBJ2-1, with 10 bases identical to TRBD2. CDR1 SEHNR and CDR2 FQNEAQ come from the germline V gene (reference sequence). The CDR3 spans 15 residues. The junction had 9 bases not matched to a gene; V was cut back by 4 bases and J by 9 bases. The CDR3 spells CASSSKREGLGEQFF. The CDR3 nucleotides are TGTGCCAGCAGCTCAAAGCGGGAGGGCCTCGGTGAGCAGTTCTTC.

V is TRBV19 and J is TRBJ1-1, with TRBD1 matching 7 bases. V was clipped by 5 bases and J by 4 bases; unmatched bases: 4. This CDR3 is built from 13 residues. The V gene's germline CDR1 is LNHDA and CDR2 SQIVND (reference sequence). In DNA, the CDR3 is TGTGCCAGTAGTTCTACAGGGGCCACTGAAGCTTTCTTT. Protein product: CASSSTGATEAFF.

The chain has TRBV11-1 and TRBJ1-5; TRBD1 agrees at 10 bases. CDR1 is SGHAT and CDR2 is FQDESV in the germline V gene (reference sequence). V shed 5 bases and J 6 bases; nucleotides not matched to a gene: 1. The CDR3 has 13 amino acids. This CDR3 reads CASSRTGGQPQHF. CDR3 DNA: TGTGCCAGCAGCCGGACAGGGGGTCAGCCCCAGCATTTT.

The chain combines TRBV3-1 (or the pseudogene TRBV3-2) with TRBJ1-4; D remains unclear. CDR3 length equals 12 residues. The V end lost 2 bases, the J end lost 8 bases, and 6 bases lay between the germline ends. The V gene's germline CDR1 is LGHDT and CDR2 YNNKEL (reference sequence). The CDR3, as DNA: TGTGCCAGCAGCCAATTCAGGGAAAAACTGTTTTTT. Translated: CASSQFREKLFF.

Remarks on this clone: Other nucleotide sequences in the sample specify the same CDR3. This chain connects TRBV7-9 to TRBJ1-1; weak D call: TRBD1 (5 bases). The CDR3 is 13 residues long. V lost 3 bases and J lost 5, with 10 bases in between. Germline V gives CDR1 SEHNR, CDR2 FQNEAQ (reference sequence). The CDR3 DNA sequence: TGTGCCAGCAGCTTTGGGGGGGATACTGAAGCTTTCTTT. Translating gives CASSFGGDTEAFF.

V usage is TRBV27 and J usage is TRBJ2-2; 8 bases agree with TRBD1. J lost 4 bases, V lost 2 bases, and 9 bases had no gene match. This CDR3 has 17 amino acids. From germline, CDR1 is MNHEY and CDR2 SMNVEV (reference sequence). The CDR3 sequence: CASSLGGDRIRTGELFF. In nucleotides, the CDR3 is TGTGCCAGCAGTTTAGGAGGGGACAGGATCCGCACCGGGGAGCTGTTTTTT.

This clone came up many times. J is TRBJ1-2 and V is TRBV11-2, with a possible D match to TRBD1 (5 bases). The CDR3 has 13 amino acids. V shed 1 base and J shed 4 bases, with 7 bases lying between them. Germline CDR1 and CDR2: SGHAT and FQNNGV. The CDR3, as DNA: TGTGCCAGCAGCTTAGGACAGATCTATGGCTACACCTTC. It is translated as CASSLGQIYGYTF. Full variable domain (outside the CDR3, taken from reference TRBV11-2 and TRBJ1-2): EAGVAQSPRYKIIEKRQSVAFWCNPISGHATLYWYQQILGQGPKLLIQFQNNGVVDDSQLPKDRFSAERLKGVDSTLKIQPAKLEDSAVYLCASSLGQIYGYTFGSGTRLTVV.

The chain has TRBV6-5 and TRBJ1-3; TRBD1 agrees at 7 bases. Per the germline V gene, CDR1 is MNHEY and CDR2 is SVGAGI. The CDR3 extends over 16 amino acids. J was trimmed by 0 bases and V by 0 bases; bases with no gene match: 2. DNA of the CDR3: TGTGCCAGCAGTTACTCGGGACAGTCCTCTGGAAACACCATATATTTT. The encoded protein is CASSYSGQSSGNTIYF.

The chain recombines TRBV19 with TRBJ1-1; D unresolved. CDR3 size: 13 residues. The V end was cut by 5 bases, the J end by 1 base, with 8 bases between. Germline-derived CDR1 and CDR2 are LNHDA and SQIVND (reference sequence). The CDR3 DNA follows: TGTGCCAGTAGTGCTACCGCGAACACTGAAGCTTTCTTT. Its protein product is CASSATANTEAFF.

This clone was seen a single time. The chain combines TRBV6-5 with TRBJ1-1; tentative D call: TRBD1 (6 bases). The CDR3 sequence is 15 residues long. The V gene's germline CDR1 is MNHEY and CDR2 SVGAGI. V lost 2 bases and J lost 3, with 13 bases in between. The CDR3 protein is CASSYGDMGYTEAFF. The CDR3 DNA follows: TGTGCCAGCAGTTACGGGGACATGGGCTACACTGAAGCTTTCTTT.

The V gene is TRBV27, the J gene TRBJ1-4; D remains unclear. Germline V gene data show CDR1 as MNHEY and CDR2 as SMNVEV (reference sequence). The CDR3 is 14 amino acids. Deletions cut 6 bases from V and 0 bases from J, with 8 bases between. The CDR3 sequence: CASSPGPTNEKLFF. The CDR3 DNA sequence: TGTGCCAGCAGCCCAGGTCCAACTAATGAAAAACTGTTTTTT.

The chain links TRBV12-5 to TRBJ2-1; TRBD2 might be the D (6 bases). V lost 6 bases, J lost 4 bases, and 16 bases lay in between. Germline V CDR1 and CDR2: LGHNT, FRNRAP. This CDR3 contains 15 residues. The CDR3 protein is CASGTPGLDYNEQFF. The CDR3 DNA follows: TGTGCTAGTGGAACTCCGGGACTGGATTACAATGAGCAGTTCTTC.

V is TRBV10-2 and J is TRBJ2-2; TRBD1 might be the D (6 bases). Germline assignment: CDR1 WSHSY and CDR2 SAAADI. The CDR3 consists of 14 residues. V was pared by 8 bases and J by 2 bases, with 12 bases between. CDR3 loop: CASLDRRNTGELFF. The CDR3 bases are TGCGCCAGCTTAGACAGGAGAAACACCGGGGAGCTGTTTTTT.

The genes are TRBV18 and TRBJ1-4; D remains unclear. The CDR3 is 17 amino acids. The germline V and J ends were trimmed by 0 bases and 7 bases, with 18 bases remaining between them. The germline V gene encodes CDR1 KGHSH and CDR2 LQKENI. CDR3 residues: CASSPPPTTRRGEKLFF. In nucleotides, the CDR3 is TGTGCCAGCTCACCACCGCCCACCACTAGACGGGGTGAAAAACTGTTTTTT.

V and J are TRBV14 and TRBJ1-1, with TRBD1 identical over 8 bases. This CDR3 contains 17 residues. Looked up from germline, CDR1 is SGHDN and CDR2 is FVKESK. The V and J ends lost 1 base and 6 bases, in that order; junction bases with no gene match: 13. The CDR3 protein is CASSQALGGTGGAEAFF. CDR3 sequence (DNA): TGTGCCAGCAGCCAAGCCCTCGGCGGTACAGGGGGGGCTGAAGCTTTCTTT.